The 8 T cell receptor beta chains listed next were all sequenced from one sample in a study of blood T cell repertoires in COVID-19. Libraries were prepared by immunoSEQ multiplex PCR; TCRdb keeps only in-frame clonotypes and omits some of them. The data show around 330,000 clones, with around 88% seen just once and 1.6% held by the top ten. Material for sequencing was peripheral blood. These receptor sequences come from a woman aged 25 to 39 with COVID-19, enrolled during active disease.

A note on this clone: The sample holds other DNA sequences that translate to the same CDR3. The chain couples TRBV7-2 to TRBJ1-5; the D gene is possibly TRBD1 (5 bases). Germline-derived CDR1 and CDR2 are SGHTA and FQGNSA. CDR3 size: 13 residues. V was clipped by 5 bases and J by 6 bases, with 11 bases between them. The CDR3 sequence is CASSLGLGQPQHF. The CDR3 nucleotides are TGTGCCAGCAGCCTGGGGCTGGGTCAGCCCCAGCATTTT.

This clone was detected only a few times. The chain uses TRBV3-1 (or the pseudogene TRBV3-2) and TRBJ1-1, with TRBD1 as a possible D gene (5 bases). This CDR3 contains 11 residues. Trimming shortened V by 6 bases and J by 5 bases, and 7 bases separated the two germline ends. Germline-derived CDR1 and CDR2 are LGHDT and YNNKEL (reference sequence). CDR3 sequence: CASREGTEAFF. The DNA for the CDR3 is TGTGCCAGCAGGGAGGGGACTGAAGCTTTCTTT.

The chain recombines TRBV11-3 with TRBJ2-7; 7 bases line up with TRBD1. The CDR3 length is 16 residues. Germline V gene sequence: CDR1 SGHNT, CDR2 YENEEA. With V trimmed by 5 bases and J by 3 bases, 13 bases remained unmatched. CDR3 sequence reads: CASSPGQTGSLYEQYF. The CDR3 DNA is TGTGCCAGCAGCCCTGGCCAGACAGGGTCGCTCTACGAGCAGTACTTC. Full variable domain (rest looked up from reference TRBV11-3 and TRBJ2-7): EAGVVQSPRYKIIEKKQPVAFWCNPISGHNTLYWYLQNLGQGPELLIRYENEEAVDDSQLPKDRFSAERLKGVDSTLKIQPAELGDSAVYLCASSPGQTGSLYEQYFGPGTRLTVT.

This clone has only one observation. The chain is built from TRBV3-1 (or the pseudogene TRBV3-2) and TRBJ1-1; D is perhaps TRBD1 (5 bases). The germline CDR1 and CDR2 sequences are LGHDT and YNNKEL (reference sequence). This CDR3 is built from 15 residues. V gave up 0 bases and J gave up 4 bases, with 12 bases separating them. Here the CDR3 reads CASSQEGSGATEAFF. CDR3 nucleotide sequence: TGTGCCAGCAGCCAAGAGGGGTCTGGGGCCACTGAAGCTTTCTTT.

This sequence joins TRBV28 and TRBJ1-2; D unclear. The CDR3 sequence is 15 residues long. Germline V gives CDR1 MDHEN, CDR2 SYDVKM. Trimming pared 6 bases from V and 4 bases from J, leaving 18 bases between. In DNA form, the CDR3 reads TGTGCCAGCAGGGCATCTCTGGGCGCGTCCTATGGCTACACCTTC. Its protein is CASRASLGASYGYTF.

The chain joins TRBV11-2 to TRBJ2-7, with D perhaps TRBD2 (6 bases). Trimming shortened V by 1 base and J by 0 bases, and 7 bases separated the two germline ends. Germline CDR1 reads SGHAT; CDR2 reads FQNNGV. This CDR3 is built from 14 residues. CDR3 coding DNA: TGTGCCAGCAGCTTAGTCGGGGGCTCCTACGAGCAGTACTTC. This translates into CASSLVGGSYEQYF.

This chain connects TRBV5-4 to TRBJ1-1, with TRBD1 identical over 8 bases. The CDR3 length is 15 residues. V dropped 3 bases and J dropped 1; count of bases not matched to a gene: 5. Germline lookup yields CDR1 SGHNT and CDR2 YYREEE (reference sequence). The DNA for the CDR3 is TGTGCCAGCAGCTCAGGACAGGGTGGGAACACTGAAGCTTTCTTT. As protein: CASSSGQGGNTEAFF.

The V gene is TRBV18, the J gene TRBJ2-2; D is perhaps TRBD1 (5 bases). The V end was cut by 4 bases, the J end by 1 base, with 7 bases between. There are 14 residues in the CDR3. Germline values: CDR1 KGHSH, CDR2 LQKENI. The CDR3 sequence: CASSLGQNTGELFF. CDR3 nucleotide sequence: TGTGCCAGCTCACTGGGGCAGAACACCGGGGAGCTGTTTTTT.